This T cell receptor (beta chain) is from a study of T cell repertoires in cytomegalovirus infection. Across the whole study: CMV infection plus the matching HLA type was flagged by public TCR beta signatures.

This clonotype was found many times. Trimming removed 5 bases from V and 3 bases from J; junction bases left unmatched: 5. Per the germline V gene, CDR1 is MDHEN and CDR2 is SYDVKM. The CDR3 is 15 amino acids. TCRdb used MiXCR to reprocess the reads, holding one entry per CDR3 protein. The sample records 450,000 to 600,000 distinct CDR3 sequences, approximately 10% being singletons. The V and J genes are TRBV28 and TRBJ2-3; 10 nucleotides agree with TRBD1. The sequenced sample consisted of PBMCs. This TCR derives from a human donor in good health (CMV status not recorded). Some clones in this sample may be carry-over from other donors' samples. For the CDR3, the DNA is TGTGCCAGCAGTGGACAGGGGGTCGGTACAGATACGCAGTATTTT. Its protein product is CASSGQGVGTDTQYF.